This TCR beta chain derives from a study of blood T cell repertoires in COVID-19. For the study at large: Samples taken during acute and convalescent COVID-19 were collected in the United States, Italy and Spain. Sources were T cells, B-cell-depleted T cells, or PBMCs; the material itself was cDNA or gDNA.

The CDR3 covers 15 residues. Trimming cost V 2 bases and J 1 base; bases outside gene matches: 3. Germline V gene lookup returns CDR1 SGDLS and CDR2 YYNGEE. The authors' processing: For nucleated cells, counts were estimated from reference gene primer amplification. Data came from immunoSEQ multiplex PCR; TCRdb stores just in-frame clones and leaves some out. V and J calls and clone size follow that table, whereas D and trimming were derived from the DNA. The sample contains roughly 110,000 clones, around 83% of which appear only once. Material for sequencing was peripheral blood. This TCR was recovered from a man between 40 and 49 years old with acute or convalescent COVID-19. The chain employs TRBV9 and TRBJ1-1, with 9 nucleotides matching TRBD1. This CDR3 reads CASSVGTGPNTEAFF. CDR3 nucleotides: TGTGCCAGCAGCGTGGGGACAGGGCCGAACACTGAAGCTTTCTTT.